A single sample is the source of the 12 T cell receptor beta chains below, sequenced in a study of cytomegalovirus exposure and HLA in healthy donors. PCR employed 60 Vbeta and 13 Jbeta primers. Sequencing used immunoSEQ multiplex PCR; TCRdb keeps in-frame clones, though not all of them. The repertoire shows roughly 50,000 clones; the top ten hold approximately 7%. Sequencing was performed on PBMCs. These receptors all stem from a woman aged 40-49 years in good health and CMV-seronegative.

This chain connects TRBV29-1 to TRBJ2-5, with D possibly matching TRBD2 (6 bases). Per the germline V gene, CDR1 is SQVTM and CDR2 is ANQGSEA. The CDR3 totals 13 residues. V lost 3 bases and J 3 bases, leaving 11 bases between the germline ends. CDR3 in amino acids: CSVDRGMKETQYF. As DNA, the CDR3 is TGCAGCGTTGATCGGGGGATGAAAGAGACCCAGTACTTC.

The CDR3 loop is CASSLKRGPVETQYF. The CDR3 coding sequence is TGTGCCAGCAGCCTCAAAAGGGGGCCGGTAGAGACCCAGTACTTC. The chain is built from TRBV5-4 and TRBJ2-5; 7 positions match TRBD1. J was trimmed by 4 bases and V by 4 bases; bases with no gene match: 10. This CDR3 comprises 15 residues. From germline, CDR1 is SGHNT and CDR2 YYREEE (reference sequence).

The chain carries TRBV7-9 and TRBJ2-7, with 10 bases aligning to TRBD2. Unmatched junction bases numbered 13, after V lost 5 bases and J lost 6 bases. Germline-derived CDR1 and CDR2 are SEHNR and FQNEAQ (reference sequence). This CDR3 spans 16 amino acids. DNA of the CDR3: TGTGCCAGCAGCCCGTCCCACCTAGCGGGAGTACTCGAGCAGTACTTC. Protein sequence: CASSPSHLAGVLEQYF. Filled out from reference TRBV7-9 and TRBJ2-7, the complete variable domain reads DTGVSQNPRHKITKRGQNVTFRCDPISEHNRLYWYRQTLGQGPEFLTYFQNEAQLEKSRLLSDRFSAERPKGSFSTLEIQRTEQGDSAMYLCASSPSHLAGVLEQYFGPGTRLTVT.

The genes are TRBV5-5 and TRBJ2-7, with 14 nucleotides matching TRBD2. The CDR3 covers 14 residues. J was trimmed by 9 bases and V by 3 bases; bases with no gene match: 5. CDR1 SGHKS and CDR2 YYEKEE come from the germline V gene (reference sequence). CDR3 DNA sequence: TGTGCCAGCAGCTCCGGACTAGCGGGGGGTCGGCAGTACTTC. It specifies CASSSGLAGGRQYF.

This chain connects TRBV7-2 to TRBJ1-5, with 7 bases identical to TRBD1. The V gene's germline CDR1 is SGHTA and CDR2 FQGNSA. J gave up 1 base and V 1 base, and 7 bases lay outside the gene matches. The CDR3 covers 17 residues. CDR3 nucleotides: TGTGCCAGCAGCTTAGTCGCAGGGGGTTTCAGCAATCAGCCCCAGCATTTT. Translation: CASSLVAGGFSNQPQHF.

The chain recombines TRBV2 with TRBJ2-1; perhaps TRBD2 as D (5 bases). Germline lookup yields CDR1 SNHLY and CDR2 FYNNEI. Trimming cost V 4 bases and J 5 bases, with 15 bases left between them. The CDR3 sequence is 15 residues long. DNA of the CDR3: TGTGCCAGCAGTGGGGCAGAGGGAACCGACAATGAGCAGTTCTTC. Translated: CASSGAEGTDNEQFF.

The rearrangement joins TRBV4-2 to TRBJ2-3; 10 nucleotides line up with TRBD2. Germline loops: CDR1 LGHNA, CDR2 YNFKEQ. The trim removed 0 bases at V and 4 bases at J, leaving 10 bases unmatched. The CDR3 sequence is 18 residues long. The CDR3 nucleotides are TGTGCCAGCAGCCAAGAAGGGGGAGTAGCGGGAGGCCCAGATACGCAGTATTTT. It encodes CASSQEGGVAGGPDTQYF.

The V call is TRBV7-9, the J call TRBJ2-1; 10 bases are a match to TRBD2. Germline assignment: CDR1 SEHNR and CDR2 FQNEAQ (reference sequence). V was pared by 5 bases and J by 5 bases, with 12 bases of the junction left unmatched. This CDR3 is 17 amino acids long. DNA for the CDR3: TGTGCCAGCAGCCCTCTCACTAGCGGGGAGGGTAACAATGAGCAGTTCTTC. It is translated as CASSPLTSGEGNNEQFF.

The rearrangement uses TRBV5-1 and TRBJ2-3; the D gene is possibly TRBD2 (5 bases). Germline V gene data show CDR1 as SGHRS and CDR2 as YFSETQ. V shed 4 bases and J shed 0 bases, with 15 bases lying between them. The CDR3 runs to 16 residues. CDR3 protein: CASSRETVSSTDTQYF. For the CDR3, the DNA is TGCGCCAGCAGCAGGGAGACGGTATCTAGCACAGATACGCAGTATTTT.

This chain's CDR3 is CASSLGSSWDSKVNTEAFF. The DNA for the CDR3 is TGTGCCAGCAGCTTAGGGTCTTCTTGGGACTCTAAAGTGAACACTGAAGCTTTCTTT. The V gene is TRBV7-2, the J gene TRBJ1-1; a possible D gene is TRBD1 (5 bases). The CDR3 covers 19 residues. V was pared by 1 base and J by 0 bases, with 21 bases between. Germline assignment: CDR1 SGHTA and CDR2 FQGNSA.

The genes are TRBV28 and TRBJ2-7, with 10 bases fitting TRBD2. The germline V gene encodes CDR1 MDHEN and CDR2 SYDVKM. The V and J ends lost 6 bases and 2 bases, in that order; junction bases with no gene match: 4. CDR3 length: 14 residues. CDR3 in amino acids: CASSPSGSTYEQYF. The CDR3 coding sequence is TGTGCCAGCAGCCCTAGCGGGAGTACCTACGAGCAGTACTTC.

The V call is TRBV11-2, the J call TRBJ1-3; D is possibly TRBD1 (6 bases). The CDR3 consists of 14 residues. V dropped 5 bases and J dropped 2 bases, with 10 bases sitting between them. Looked up from germline, CDR1 is SGHAT and CDR2 is FQNNGV. CDR3 sequence: CASSQQGTGNTIYF. The CDR3 DNA reads as TGTGCCAGCAGCCAACAGGGAACTGGAAACACCATATATTTT.